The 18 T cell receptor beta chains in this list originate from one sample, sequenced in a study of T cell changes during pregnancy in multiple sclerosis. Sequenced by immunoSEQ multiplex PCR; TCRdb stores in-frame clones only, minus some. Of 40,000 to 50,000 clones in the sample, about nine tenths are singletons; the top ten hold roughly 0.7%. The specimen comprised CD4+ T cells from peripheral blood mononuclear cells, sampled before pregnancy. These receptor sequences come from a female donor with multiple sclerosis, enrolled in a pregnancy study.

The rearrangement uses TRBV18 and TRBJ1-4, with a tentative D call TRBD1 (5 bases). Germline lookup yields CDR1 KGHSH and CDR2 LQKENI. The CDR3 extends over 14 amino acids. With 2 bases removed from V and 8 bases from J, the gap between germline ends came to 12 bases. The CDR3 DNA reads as TGTGCCAGCTCACCAGTAAGGGGCAGCGAAAAACTGTTTTTT. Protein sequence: CASSPVRGSEKLFF.

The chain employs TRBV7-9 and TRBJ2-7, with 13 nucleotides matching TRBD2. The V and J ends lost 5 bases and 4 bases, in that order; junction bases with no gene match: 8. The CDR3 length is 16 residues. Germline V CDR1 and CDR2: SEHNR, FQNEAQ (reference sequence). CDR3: CASSLGLAGATYEQYF. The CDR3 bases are TGTGCCAGCAGCCTAGGACTAGCGGGGGCTACTTACGAGCAGTACTTC.

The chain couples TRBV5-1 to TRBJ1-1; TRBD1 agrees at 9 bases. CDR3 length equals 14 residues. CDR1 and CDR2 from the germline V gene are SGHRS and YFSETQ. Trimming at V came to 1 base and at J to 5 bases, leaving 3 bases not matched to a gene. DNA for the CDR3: TGCGCCAGCAGCTTGTACAGGGGGCGTACTGAAGCTTTCTTT. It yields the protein CASSLYRGRTEAFF.

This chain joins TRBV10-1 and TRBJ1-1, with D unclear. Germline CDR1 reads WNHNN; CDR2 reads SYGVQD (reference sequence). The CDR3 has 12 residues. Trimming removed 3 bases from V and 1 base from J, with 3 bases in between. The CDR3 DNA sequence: TGCGCCAGCAGTGACCAGAACACTGAAGCTTTCTTT. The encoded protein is CASSDQNTEAFF.

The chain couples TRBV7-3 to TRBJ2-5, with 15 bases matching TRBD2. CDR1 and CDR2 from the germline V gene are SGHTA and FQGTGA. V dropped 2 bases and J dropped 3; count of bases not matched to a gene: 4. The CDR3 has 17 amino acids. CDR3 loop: CASSLGLAGGDKETQYF. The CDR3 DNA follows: TGTGCCAGCAGCTTAGGACTAGCGGGGGGGGATAAAGAGACCCAGTACTTC.

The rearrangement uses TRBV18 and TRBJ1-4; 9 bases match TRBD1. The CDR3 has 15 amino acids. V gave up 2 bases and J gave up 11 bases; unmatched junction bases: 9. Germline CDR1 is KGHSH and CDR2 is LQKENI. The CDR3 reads CASSPDRDRANKLFF. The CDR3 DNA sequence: TGTGCCAGCTCACCAGATCGGGACAGGGCGAACAAACTGTTTTTT.

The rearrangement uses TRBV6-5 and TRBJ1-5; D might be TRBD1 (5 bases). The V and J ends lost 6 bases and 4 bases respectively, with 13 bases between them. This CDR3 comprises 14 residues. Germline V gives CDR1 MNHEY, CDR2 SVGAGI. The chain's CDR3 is CASSVRGGNQPQHF. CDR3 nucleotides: TGTGCCAGCAGCGTGAGGGGAGGGAATCAGCCCCAGCATTTT.

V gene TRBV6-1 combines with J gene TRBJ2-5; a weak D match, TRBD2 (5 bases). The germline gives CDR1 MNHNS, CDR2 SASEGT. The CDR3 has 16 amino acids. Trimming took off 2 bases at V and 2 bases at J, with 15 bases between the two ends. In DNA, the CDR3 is TGTGCCAGCAGTGAACGGAGAATAGCGAGGCAAGAGACCCAGTACTTC. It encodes CASSERRIARQETQYF.

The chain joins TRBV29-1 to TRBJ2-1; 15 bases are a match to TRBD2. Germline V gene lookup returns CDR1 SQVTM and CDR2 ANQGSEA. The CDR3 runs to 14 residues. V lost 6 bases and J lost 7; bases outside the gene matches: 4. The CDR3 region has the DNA TGCAGCGTAGCAGGACTAGCGGGGGGGAATGAGCAGTTCTTC. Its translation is CSVAGLAGGNEQFF.

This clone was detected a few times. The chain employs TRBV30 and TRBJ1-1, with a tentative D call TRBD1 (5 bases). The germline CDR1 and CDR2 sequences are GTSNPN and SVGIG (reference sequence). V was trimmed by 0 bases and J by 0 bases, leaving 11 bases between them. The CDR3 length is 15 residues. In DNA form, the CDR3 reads TGTGCCTGGAGTGTAAGGGCAGGGCTGAACACTGAAGCTTTCTTT. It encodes CAWSVRAGLNTEAFF.

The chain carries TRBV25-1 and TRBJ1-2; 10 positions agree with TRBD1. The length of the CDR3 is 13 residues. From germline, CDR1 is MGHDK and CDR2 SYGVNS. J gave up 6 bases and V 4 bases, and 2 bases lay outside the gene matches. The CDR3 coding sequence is TGTGCCAGCAGTGGGACAGGGGGGAATGGCTACACCTTC. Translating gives CASSGTGGNGYTF.

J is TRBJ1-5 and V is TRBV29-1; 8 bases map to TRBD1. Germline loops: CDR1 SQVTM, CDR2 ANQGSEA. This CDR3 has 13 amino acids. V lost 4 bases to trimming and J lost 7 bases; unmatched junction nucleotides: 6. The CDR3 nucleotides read TGCAGCGTTGGTGACAGGGGAAACCAGCCCCAGCATTTT. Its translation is CSVGDRGNQPQHF.

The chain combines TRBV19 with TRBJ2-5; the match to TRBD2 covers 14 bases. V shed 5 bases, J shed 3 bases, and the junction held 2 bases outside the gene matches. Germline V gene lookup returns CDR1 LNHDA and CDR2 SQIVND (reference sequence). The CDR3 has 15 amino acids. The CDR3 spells CASSPGLAGEETQYF. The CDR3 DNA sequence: TGTGCCAGTAGTCCGGGACTAGCGGGAGAAGAGACCCAGTACTTC. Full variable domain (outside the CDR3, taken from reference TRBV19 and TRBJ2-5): DGGITQSPKYLFRKEGQNVTLSCEQNLNHDAMYWYRQDPGQGLRLIYYSQIVNDFQKGDIAEGYSVSREKKESFPLTVTSAQKNPTAFYLCASSPGLAGEETQYFGPGTRLLVL.

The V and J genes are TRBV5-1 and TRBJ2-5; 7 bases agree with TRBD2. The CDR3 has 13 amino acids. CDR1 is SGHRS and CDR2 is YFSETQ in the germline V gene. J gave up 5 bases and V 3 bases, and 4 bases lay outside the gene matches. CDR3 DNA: TGCGCCAGCAGCTCCGACGGGGGGGAGACCCAGTACTTC. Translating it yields CASSSDGGETQYF.

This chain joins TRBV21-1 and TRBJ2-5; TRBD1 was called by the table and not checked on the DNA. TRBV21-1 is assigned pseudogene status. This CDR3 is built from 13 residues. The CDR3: CASSGTGVETQYF. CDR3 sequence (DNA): TGTGCCAGCAGCGGGACAGGGGTGGAGACCCAGTACTTC.

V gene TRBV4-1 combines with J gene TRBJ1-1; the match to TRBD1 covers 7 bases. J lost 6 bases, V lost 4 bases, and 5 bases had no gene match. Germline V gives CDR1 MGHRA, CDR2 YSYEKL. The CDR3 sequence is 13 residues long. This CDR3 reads CASSRQGLSEAFF. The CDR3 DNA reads TGCGCCAGCAGCCGACAGGGTCTGTCTGAAGCTTTCTTT.

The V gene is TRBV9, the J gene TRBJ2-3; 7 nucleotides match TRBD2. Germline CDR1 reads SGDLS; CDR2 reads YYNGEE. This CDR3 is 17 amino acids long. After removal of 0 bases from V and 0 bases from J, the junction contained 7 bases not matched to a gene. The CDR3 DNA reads TGTGCCAGCAGCGTAGTGGCAAGCGGGGCTAGCACAGATACGCAGTATTTT. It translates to CASSVVASGASTDTQYF.

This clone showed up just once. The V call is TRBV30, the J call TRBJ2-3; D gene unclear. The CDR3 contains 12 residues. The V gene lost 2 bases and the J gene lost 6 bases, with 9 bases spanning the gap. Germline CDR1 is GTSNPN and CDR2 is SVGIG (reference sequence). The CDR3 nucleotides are TGTGCCTGGAGTCGGGTCGGGGATACGCAGTATTTT. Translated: CAWSRVGDTQYF.